Following are 17 T cell receptor delta chains from one sample sequenced in a study of gamma-delta chains in newborns, infants, children. TCRdb re-analyzed the reads via CATT. In the table there are fewer than 2,000 delta-chain clones, 7% to 9.5% of which are singletons. Source material: blood. The receptors here all came from a child who was a newborn, infant or young child, either healthy, febrile or measles-vaccinated (not recorded which).

This clone is medium-sized in the sample. This sequence joins TRDV1 and TRDJ1; TRDD3 agrees at 10 bases. The CDR3 is 19 amino acids. J gave up 1 base and V 1 base, and 12 bases lay outside the gene matches. From germline, CDR1 is TSWWSYY and CDR2 QGS. CDR3 protein: CALGEPRAGTGGFTDKLIF. CDR3 bases: TGTGCTCTTGGGGAACCACGGGCCGGTACTGGGGGATTCACCGATAAACTCATCTTT.

Comments on this clone: Just one base apart from a much larger clone, this may be a read error. J is TRDJ2 and V is TRDV2; 11 nucleotides agree with TRDD3. This CDR3 region has 21 residues. Germline V gene lookup returns CDR1 GEAIGNYY and CDR2 EKD. This CDR3 reads CACNTGRLGDRKGNLTAQPFF. CDR3 nucleotide sequence: TGTGCCTGTAACACCGGTCGACTGGGGGATAGAAAGGGGAATCTGACAGCACAACCCTTCTTT.

Comments on this clone: One end of the junction is discordant with germline, which a read error may explain. The chain couples TRDV2 to TRDJ1; 8 bases align to TRDD3. The CDR3 is 16 amino acids. CDR1 and CDR2 from the germline V gene are GEAIGNYY and EKD. CDR3: CACDTGWGKRTGKPIF. The DNA for the CDR3 is TGTGCCTGTGACACCGGCTGGGGGAAAAGGACCGGTAAACCCATCTTT.

In this sample, this clone turned up a few times. Since a much larger clone is just one base distant, this may be a read error. This chain connects TRDV1 to TRDJ2; TRDD3 aligns across 9 bases. The CDR3 is made up of 21 amino acids. V was pared by 2 bases and J by 0 bases, with 16 bases of the junction left unmatched. In germline, CDR1 is TSWWSYY, CDR2 QGS. The chain's CDR3 is CALGEGLRDHWGSALTAQLFF. The CDR3 nucleotides are TGTGCTCTTGGGGAAGGCCTTAGGGACCACTGGGGGAGCGCTTTGACAGCACAACTCTTCTTT.

This clone was found a few times. The protein given by TCRdb reflects a much larger clone and differs at residue 3 from this DNA's translation, likely from a read error; the protein shown is the DNA's translation. The chain has TRDV2 and TRDJ3; 11 positions match TRDD3. The CDR3 has 17 residues. The germline gives CDR1 GEAIGNYY, CDR2 EKD. CDR3 protein: CARDTWGIPWDTRQMFF. The CDR3 nucleotides read TGTGCCCGTGACACCTGGGGGATACCCTGGGACACCCGACAGATGTTTTTC.

This chain uses TRDV2 with TRDJ3, with TRDD3 identical over 9 bases. V lost 2 bases and J lost 0; bases outside the gene matches: 7. From germline, CDR1 is GEAIGNYY and CDR2 EKD. CDR3 length equals 19 residues. The CDR3: CACDKYWGKSSWDTRQMFF. As DNA, the CDR3 is TGTGCCTGTGACAAGTACTGGGGGAAAAGCTCCTGGGACACCCGACAGATGTTTTTC.

About this clone: Just one base apart from a much larger clone, this may be a read error. Within the sample, other DNA sequences also encode this same CDR3. This chain links TRDV1 with TRDJ1; tentatively, D is TRDD3 (6 bases). V was shortened by 4 bases and J by 7 bases, with 31 bases between the two germline ends. The germline V gene encodes CDR1 TSWWSYY and CDR2 QGS. The CDR3 is 19 amino acids. CDR3 residues: CALGGMPPAGSGIRGKLIF. The CDR3, as DNA: TGTGCTCTTGGGGGAATGCCCCCAGCAGGTTCGGGGATTAGGGGTAAACTCATCTTT.

This clone came up a few times. For this DNA, TCRdb reports the protein of a much larger clone, which diverges at residue 10, most likely from a read error; the protein presented here is translated directly from the DNA. J is TRDJ3 and V is TRAV29/DV5; TRDD3 matches 8 bases. The CDR3 sequence is 19 residues long. V lost 1 base and J lost 0; bases outside the gene matches: 9. Germline assignment: CDR1 NSMFDY and CDR2 ISSIKDK. This chain's CDR3 is CAASHWGASPSWDTRQMFF. Here the CDR3 DNA reads TGTGCAGCAAGCCACTGGGGGGCCTCACCCTCCTGGGACACCCGACAGATGTTTTTC. Supplemented by reference TRAV29/DV5 and TRDJ3, the full variable domain reads DQQVKQNSPSLSVQEGRISILNCDYTNSMFDYFLWYKKYPAEGPTFLISISSIKDKNEDGRFTVFLNKSAKHLSLHIVPSQPGDSAVYFCAASHWGASPSWDTRQMFFGTGIKLFVEP.

As to this clone: Since a far larger clone is one base different, this is likely a read error. Other DNA sequences within the sample encode an identical CDR3. The chain employs TRDV2 and TRDJ1; D is undetermined. CDR1 is GEAIGNYY and CDR2 is EKD in the germline V gene. CDR3 length equals 14 residues. Here the CDR3 DNA reads TGTGCCTGCGACACCCCTCTCAACACCGATAAACTCATCTTT. Protein product: CACDTPLNTDKLIF.

This clone was seen a handful of times. This is likely an artifact of a read error, given a far larger clone one base away. Other DNA sequences in this sample translate to the same CDR3. The chain joins TRDV2 to TRDJ3; the match to TRDD3 covers 12 bases. This CDR3 contains 21 residues. The germline V gene has CDR1 GEAIGNYY and CDR2 EKD. In DNA form, the CDR3 reads TGTGCCTGCGACACTGGACGACCTGGGGGATACGCCACCTGGGACACCCGACAGATGTTTTTC. Protein: CACDTGRPGGYATWDTRQMFF.

There are a few counts of this clone. The junction departs from germline at one end; a sequencing error may be responsible. This chain uses TRDV1 with TRDJ3; TRDD3 aligns across 10 bases. Germline CDR1 is TSWWSYY and CDR2 is QGS. This CDR3 region has 23 residues. CDR3 DNA sequence: TGTGCTCTTGGGGCCCGGCAAATTACTGGGGGATTAAGAGGTCCCTGGGGCACCCGACAGATGTTTTTC. It codes for CALGARQITGGLRGPWGTRQMFF.

This clone was seen only a few times. With a far larger clone one base away, a read error is the likely cause. Within the sample, other DNA sequences also encode this same CDR3. This chain uses TRDV1 with TRDJ1; tentatively, D is TRDD3 (6 bases). Germline lookup yields CDR1 TSWWSYY and CDR2 QGS. The CDR3 runs 14 residues. CDR3 bases: TGTGCTCTGGGGGAACTCCTTGGAAGCGATAAACTCATCTTT. Translated, it gives CALGELLGSDKLIF.

There are a few counts of this clone. Since a far larger clone is one base different, this is likely a read error. The same CDR3 can be traced to other DNA sequences in this sample. This sequence joins TRDV1 and TRDJ1; D may be TRDD3 (5 bases). Per the germline V gene, CDR1 is TSWWSYY and CDR2 is QGS. The V and J ends lost 0 bases and 0 bases respectively, with 17 bases between them. The CDR3 length is 18 residues. CDR3 in amino acids: CALGELGTGVPYTDKLIF. In DNA form, the CDR3 reads TGTGCTCTTGGGGAACTTGGTACTGGTGTTCCCTACACCGATAAACTCATCTTT.

A few counts support this clone. TCRdb's entry gives the protein of a much larger clone, which mismatches this DNA's translation at residue 4, likely from a read error; the protein reported here is translated from the DNA. The V gene is TRDV2, the J gene TRDJ3; D is unclear. Trimming cost V 5 bases and J 0 bases, with 16 bases left between them. This CDR3 contains 18 residues. Germline loops: CDR1 GEAIGNYY, CDR2 EKD. The CDR3 here is CACGTRWLFSWDTRQMFF. The CDR3, as DNA: TGTGCCTGTGGCACTCGATGGTTATTCTCCTGGGACACCCGACAGATGTTTTTC.

This clone was seen only once. The chain carries TRDV1 and TRDJ1; 9 bases fit TRDD3. The germline V gene encodes CDR1 TSWWSYY and CDR2 QGS. Trimming took 0 bases from V and 0 from J; bases not matched to a gene: 20. The CDR3 covers 22 residues. CDR3 residues: CALGELLYSRRGDTQDTDKLIF. In DNA form, the CDR3 reads TGTGCTCTTGGGGAACTCCTCTACAGCAGAAGGGGGGATACCCAGGACACCGATAAACTCATCTTT.

Of note for this clone: A far more abundant clone sits one base away, making this likely a read error. The same CDR3 can be traced to other DNA sequences in this sample. V gene TRDV1 combines with J gene TRDJ1; D perhaps matches TRDD3 (6 bases). Germline lookup yields CDR1 TSWWSYY and CDR2 QGS. V gave up 1 base and J gave up 0 bases, with 21 bases separating them. The CDR3 has 19 amino acids. The CDR3 DNA reads TGTGCTCTTGGGGAACCCGGGCGTGGATACCCGGATTACACCGATAAACTCATCTTT. Translating gives CALGEPGRGYPDYTDKLIF.

This clone showed up just a few times. TCRdb attributes to this sequence the protein of a much larger clone, which differs from the DNA translation at residues 3 and 4; a read error is likely, and the protein displayed is translated from the DNA. The rearrangement links TRDV2 to TRDJ1; D call uncertain. The V end lost 9 bases, the J end lost 0 bases, and 16 bases lay between the germline ends. The CDR3 runs 14 residues. Germline CDR1 and CDR2: GEAIGNYY and EKD. The CDR3 loop reads CARNTPLNTDKLIF. DNA of the CDR3: TGTGCCCGTAACACCCCTCTCAACACCGATAAACTCATCTTT.